The source of this T cell receptor beta chain is a study of shared clonotypes between healthy human individuals. General study findings and limits: Sampling involved blood alone; tissue repertoires likely differ.

Regarding this clone: What it recognizes is unknown.

Profiled with immunoSEQ multiplex PCR; TCRdb holds only in-frame clones, not every one. This table holds about 1 million clones, about 75% found once. CDR1 is MNHEY, CDR2 SVGAGI, per germline. After removal of 7 bases from V and 6 bases from J, the junction contained 2 bases not matched to a gene. The CDR3 is 12 residues long. The source material was memory CD4+ T cells sorted from blood. Regarding subset: CD45RA-negative fraction. The V and J genes are TRBV6-5 and TRBJ2-2; 7 nucleotides agree with TRBD2. This receptor was identified in a man in his late teens or twenties in good health. CDR3 in amino acids: CASTRGAGELFF. DNA for the CDR3: TGTGCCAGCACCCGGGGGGCCGGGGAGCTGTTTTTT.